This T cell receptor (beta chain) was recovered during a study of T cell changes during pregnancy in multiple sclerosis. Only in-frame clones appear in the TCRdb table, and some are missing; sequencing was by immunoSEQ multiplex PCR. Of more than 80,000 clones listed, about 89% are singletons. Germline V gene data show CDR1 as SGHTA and CDR2 as FQGNSA. The CDR3 consists of 13 residues. The V end was cut by 4 bases, the J end by 0 bases, with 7 bases between. This clone was seen just once. The rearrangement joins TRBV7-2 to TRBJ2-7, with D uncertain. Sample: PBMCs, taken in the first trimester of pregnancy. This sequence originates from a female donor in good health, serving as a control in a pregnancy study. Some clones in this sample may be carry-over from other donors' samples. CDR3 DNA: TGTGCCAGCAGCTGGAGTATCTCCTACGAGCAGTACTTC. Protein: CASSWSISYEQYF.